These 13 T cell receptor beta chains came from one sample sequenced in a study of T cells in Graves' hyperthyroidism and ophthalmopathy. Amplification of TCR beta CDR3 regions used RNA as the template. First-round RT-PCR with HTBI primers amplified the TCR CDR3 region. TCRdb reprocessed the multiplex PCR reads via MiXCR and lists one record per CDR3 protein. The data hold fewer than 40,000 distinct CDR3 sequences, with 52% observed a single time. Input material: blood. These TCRs come from a man aged 40-50 years with Graves' ophthalmopathy.

The V gene is TRBV6-5, the J gene TRBJ2-7; 7 positions agree with TRBD1. CDR1 and CDR2 from the germline V gene are MNHEY and SVGAGI. The ends lost 2 bases at V and 2 bases at J; junction bases unmatched: 6. This CDR3 has 15 residues. The CDR3 is CASSYGQGQTYEQYF. The CDR3 DNA sequence: TGTGCCAGCAGTTACGGTCAGGGACAGACCTACGAGCAGTACTTC.

V gene TRBV5-1 combines with J gene TRBJ2-1, with TRBD2 identical over 15 bases. Trimming at V came to 7 bases and at J to 7 bases, leaving 9 bases not matched to a gene. CDR3 length: 16 amino acids. Germline lookup yields CDR1 SGHRS and CDR2 YFSETQ. CDR3 in DNA: TGCGCCAGCGGGAGGGCCGGGACTAGCGGGAGGAATGAGCAGTTCTTC. Translated, it gives CASGRAGTSGRNEQFF.

The chain is built from TRBV10-2 and TRBJ1-1; no clear D. The V and J ends lost 3 bases and 11 bases respectively, with 10 bases between them. The CDR3 sequence is 11 residues long. Per germline, CDR1 WSHSY and CDR2 SAAADI. CDR3 loop: CASSERERAFF. The CDR3 DNA sequence: TGCGCCAGCAGTGAACGGGAAAGGGCTTTCTTT.

The chain couples TRBV11-3 to TRBJ2-2; a weak D match, TRBD1 (5 bases). From germline, CDR1 is SGHNT and CDR2 YENEEA. The CDR3 covers 15 residues. Trimming took off 2 bases at V and 1 base at J, with 8 bases between the two ends. In DNA form, the CDR3 reads TGTGCCAGCAGCTTATCTAGGGGGAACACCGGGGAGCTGTTTTTT. Protein sequence: CASSLSRGNTGELFF. Combining the CDR3 with reference TRBV11-3 and TRBJ2-2 gives the whole variable domain EAGVVQSPRYKIIEKKQPVAFWCNPISGHNTLYWYLQNLGQGPELLIRYENEEAVDDSQLPKDRFSAERLKGVDSTLKIQPAELGDSAVYLCASSLSRGNTGELFFGEGSRLTVL.

This clonotype is categorized as medium-sized. The CDR3 DNA reads as TGTGCCAGCAGCACTGGCAGGGACCAGCCCCAGCATTTT. Encoded protein: CASSTGRDQPQHF. The chain couples TRBV7-2 to TRBJ1-5; a weak D match, TRBD1 (5 bases). The ends were cut back, 5 bases at V and 7 bases at J, with 12 bases in the middle. Germline CDR1 is SGHTA and CDR2 is FQGNSA. The CDR3 contains 13 residues.

Regarding this clonotype: An end of the junction does not agree with germline; a read error may underlie this. The rearrangement links TRBV6-5 to TRBJ2-1; 7 bases line up with TRBD2. The germline V gene has CDR1 MNHEY and CDR2 SVGAGI. This CDR3 spans 15 amino acids. The CDR3: CASCRGGSPYSEQFF. CDR3 nucleotides: TGTGCCAGCTGCCGAGGCGGGAGCCCCTACAGTGAGCAGTTCTTC.

There are many counts of this clonotype. J is TRBJ2-2 and V is TRBV19; no definite D call. The CDR3 runs 15 residues. Germline CDR1 is LNHDA and CDR2 is SQIVND (reference sequence). V was cut by 5 bases and J by 10 bases, with 20 bases left in between. The CDR3 protein is CASSPTRADVEELFF. As DNA, the CDR3 is TGTGCCAGTAGTCCGACCCGGGCGGACGTGGAGGAGCTGTTTTTT. The entire variable domain, with the rest obtained from reference TRBV19 and TRBJ2-2, is as follows: DGGITQSPKYLFRKEGQNVTLSCEQNLNHDAMYWYRQDPGQGLRLIYYSQIVNDFQKGDIAEGYSVSREKKESFPLTVTSAQKNPTAFYLCASSPTRADVEELFFGEGSRLTVL.

V usage is TRBV12-3 or TRBV12-4 and J usage is TRBJ2-3; D is unclear. The CDR3 totals 16 residues. Trimming removed 5 bases at V and 0 bases at J, with 15 bases between. The CDR3 sequence: CASSRSRRSSTDTQYF. The CDR3 nucleotides read TGTGCCAGCAGTAGGAGCCGGAGAAGTAGCACAGATACGCAGTATTTT.

The chain is built from TRBV2 and TRBJ2-1, with TRBD2 as a possible D gene (6 bases). The germline V and J ends were trimmed by 8 bases and 8 bases, with 13 bases remaining between them. The germline V gene has CDR1 SNHLY and CDR2 FYNNEI. The CDR3 has 12 residues. CDR3 amino acids: CASPGAGYEQFF. CDR3 coding DNA: TGTGCCAGCCCCGGTGCGGGGTATGAGCAGTTCTTC.

J is TRBJ2-1 and V is TRBV30; 15 bases match TRBD2. Germline CDR1 GTSNPN, CDR2 SVGIG (reference sequence). This CDR3 is built from 18 residues. The V gene end was trimmed by 0 bases and the J gene end by 10 bases; junction bases not matched to a gene: 13. The CDR3 protein is CAWSVRGLAGGGRGEQFF. CDR3 sequence (DNA): TGTGCCTGGAGTGTCAGGGGACTAGCGGGAGGCGGTCGTGGGGAGCAGTTCTTC. The full variable domain, with the rest looked up from reference TRBV30 and TRBJ2-1, is SQTIHQWPATLVQPVGSPLSLECTVEGTSNPNLYWYRQAAGRGLQLLFYSVGIGQISSEVPQNLSASRPQDRQFILSSKKLLLSDSGFYLCAWSVRGLAGGGRGEQFFGPGTRLTVL.

This chain uses TRBV29-1 with TRBJ1-3; 7 nucleotides line up with TRBD1. This CDR3 is 13 amino acids long. V trimming: 5 bases; J trimming: 2 bases; junction bases outside the gene matches: 3. Germline-derived CDR1 and CDR2 are SQVTM and ANQGSEA. In nucleotides, the CDR3 is TGCAGCGTTACGACAGGGACTGGAAACACCATATATTTT. Amino acids: CSVTTGTGNTIYF.

This clonotype is termed medium-sized. The chain has TRBV7-2 and TRBJ1-2, with D possibly TRBD1 on 6 matching bases. V was shortened by 3 bases and J by 4 bases, with 15 bases between the two germline ends. The CDR3 is made up of 15 amino acids. CDR1 is SGHTA, CDR2 FQGNSA, per germline. As DNA, the CDR3 is TGTGCCAGCAGCTTTTTGGCAGGGGCCAGCTATGGCTACACCTTC. Translated, it gives CASSFLAGASYGYTF.

This clonotype was detected ten times or more. The chain combines TRBV5-8 with TRBJ2-6; D is unresolved. V lost 9 bases and J lost 0, with 7 bases in between. Germline V gene data show CDR1 as SGHTS and CDR2 as YDEGEE. The CDR3 runs 13 residues. The CDR3 sequence is CATHSSGANVLTF. DNA of the CDR3: TGTGCCACCCACAGCTCTGGGGCCAACGTCCTGACTTTC.